The sequence of this T cell receptor beta chain was determined in a study of CD8+ T cells in alopecia areata. At the level of the study: People stayed on tofacitinib for 6 to 18 months, then stopped the drug for 6 months.

As concerns this clone: The antigen is not known.

Lesional scalp punch biopsies and peripheral blood came from alopecia areata patients. Findings and caveats of the study: Among the cells sequenced in scalp samples are also the resident alphabeta T cells of normal skin. Normal scalp had lower clonality than lesional scalp, with alopecia totalis/universalis lesions showing this most strongly.

V was cut by 2 bases and J by 5 bases, with 12 bases left in between. The CDR3 runs 14 residues. CDR1 and CDR2 (germline): LNHDA, SQIVND (reference sequence). Isolated RNA was reverse transcribed into cDNA used as the sequencing template. The method was immunoSEQ multiplex PCR; TCRdb's version includes in-frame clones alone and lacks a portion of them. The sample contains 11,000 or so clones, roughly 57% of which appear only once. Sequenced input: skin. This rearrangement joins TRBV19 to TRBJ2-5; D not certain. The TCR sequence derives from a human donor with alopecia areata. CDR3 loop: CASSIHGPRETQYF. The CDR3 DNA follows: TGTGCCAGTAGTATACACGGGCCGCGGGAGACCCAGTACTTC.